This section outlines one T cell receptor (beta chain) sequence together with its context. Which antigen it targets is not known. Per-base qualities were not stored, and no clone one base away is much larger. TCRbeta CDR3 regions were amplified from genomic DNA using the immunoSEQ Assay, a bias-controlled multiplex PCR. In the paper's pipeline: Within the assay, amplification of reference gene primers was used to estimate how many nucleated cells each sample contained. To quantify the absolute abundance of each unique TCRbeta CDR3 rearrangement, sequence reads were collapsed and filtered. For each sample, productive Simpson clonality was calculated by taking the square root of Simpson's diversity index across productive rearrangements. TCRdb carries this immuneACCESS record with in-frame sequences only. Its versions omit some clonotypes, under half of them owing to an unresolved V gene in the studies checked, with the rest unexplained. Clone size and the V and J calls come from that table; the DNA yielded D and trimming. The sample has about 140,000 clones on record, about three quarters of them singletons. The leading ten clones occupy 2.5% to 3% of the sample.

The data stem from a study of blood T cell repertoires in COVID-19 (dated by TCRdb to 2019 to 2021). About the study as a whole: Samples from collaborators originated in the United States, Italy and Spain and spanned both the acute and convalescent phases of COVID-19. The prospective study material was composed of cDNA or gDNA derived from T cells, B-cell-depleted T cells, or PBMCs. Subjects who had been exposed to COVID-19, were actively infected with it, or had recovered from it provided the deeply sampled blood TCRbeta repertoires that made up the dataset. The repertoires were released in a freely available public database meant as a resource for research on the immune response to SARS-CoV-2. Samples were obtained from the ongoing ImmuneRACE study (first 160 participants) and from 950 to 1,500 subjects provided by 6 global collaborators. The sample metadata nearly always contained a de-identified subject ID, COVID-19 status, age in years and sex. Where HLA class I and class II types were available, the types were taken from metadata supplied by the sample provider, not from assay-based typing. Beyond this particular receptor, the publication reports: How much clinical and demographic metadata was included differed by source and by participant, and the metadata was provided uncurated.

Clipping removes 3 bases from V and 2 bases from J, with 7 as the unmatched junction base count. From the cysteine up to the phenylalanine, the CDR3 has a length of 16 residues. The DNA shown is the 48-base CDR3, in frame from base 1. From the germline V gene, CDR1 is KGHSH and CDR2 is LQKENI. Participants in the prospective study were aged about 18 to 90 years, lived in about two dozen United States geographic areas, and enrolled through a virtual design. To assign participants to cohorts, the prospective study relied on clinical history that participants themselves reported in a screening survey and a study questionnaire. For ImmuneRACE Cohort 3, a participant was defined as recovered based on two consecutive negative NP/OP PCR tests, clearance by a healthcare professional, or resolution of symptoms. Mobile phlebotomists in the prospective study collected whole blood, serum and a nasopharyngeal or oropharyngeal swab from every participant. Participants in the prospective study had the option to provide additional blood draws and questionnaires over an approximately 2-month period. Prospective study blood samples were shipped either frozen or at room temperature before DNA extraction.

The TCR comes from a woman in her fifties or sixties who had recovered from COVID-19. The sequence is built from TRBV18 and TRBJ2-5, with TRBD1 identical over 9 junction bases. Specimen: PBMCs or T cells enriched from blood (not recorded which). The CDR3 region has the sequence CASSPTGGIWQETQYF. The DNA reads as follows: TGTGCCAGCTCACCGACAGGGGGAATATGGCAAGAGACCCAGTACTTC.